Listed below are T cell receptor beta chains from one sample, sequenced in a study of cytomegalovirus exposure and HLA in healthy donors. Profiling relied on immunoSEQ multiplex PCR, and the TCRdb table lists in-frame clones only, not all of them. The sample holds around 130,000 clones, more than 80% seen once. Sequencing used PBMCs. These receptors all come from a male donor in good health and CMV-seronegative. Both conserved end residues are trimmed from each CDR3. Rows give clone size only sometimes, using once, few, many, or a class for an expanded clone.

V: TRBV10-2
size: -
CDR3: ASRQGTNTEAF

V: TRBV15
size: many
CDR3: ATSASGPASEQF

V: TRBV5-8
size: -
CDR3: ASSLHRGNAGELF

V: TRBV10-2
size: -
CDR3: ASRGTSGIPDTQY

V: TRBV14
size: -
CDR3: ASSQDGEGENTEAF

V: TRBV7-8
size: -
CDR3: ASSRTLQQGAPTYEQY

V: TRBV7-6
size: -
CDR3: ASSSRQGARF

V: TRBV5-1
size: few
CDR3: ASTYAGTSGTITDTQY

V: TRBV7-3
size: few
CDR3: ASSLQGSETQY

V: TRBV5-1
size: -
CDR3: ASSLGGQGIYEQY

V: TRBV6-1
size: -
CDR3: ASSVAGESYEQY

V: TRBV7-2
size: -
CDR3: ASRLKRRGGEEQF

V: TRBV6-5
size: -
CDR3: ASSTLQGAAYEQY

V: TRBV10-1
size: few
CDR3: ASSEAIPGQGLGDTQY